Below, one T cell receptor beta chain is given with its context. The data were produced by immunoSEQ multiplex PCR, yet TCRdb's version contains in-frame clones alone and is incomplete. The data hold about 120,000 clones, with about nine tenths observed a single time. The data originate from a study of control samples from healthy donors and cancer patients. V was clipped by 0 bases and J by 3 bases, with 3 bases between them. The CDR3 has 13 amino acids. The V gene's germline CDR1 is SGHTA and CDR2 FQGNSA. This rearrangement joins TRBV7-2 to TRBJ1-5; D call uncertain. This TCR derives from a man aged 40-49 years in good health. The sequenced sample consisted of blood. CDR3 bases: TGTGCCAGCAGCTTAGCACCCAATCAGCCCCAGCATTTT. Translated: CASSLAPNQPQHF.